One and the same sample provided the 3 T cell receptor beta chains below, sequenced in a study of lymphopenia after photon versus proton radiotherapy (dated by TCRdb to between 2017 and 2020). The library came from the immunoSEQ multiplex PCR assay. TCRdb re-hosts the immuneACCESS table, in-frame sequences only. Its copies lack some clones; in the studies checked, an unresolved V gene accounts for under half of them, and the cause for the rest is not known. For this sample there are some 55,000 clones; more than 70% appear just once. The ten largest clones represent less than 30% of the sample. Sequencing was performed on peripheral blood, taken from a patient treated with photon-based radiotherapy. These receptors originate from a man aged 45-60 years with gastric cancer.

This clone occurred a few times. The chain links TRBV4-3 to TRBJ2-3; TRBD2 matches 8 bases. CDR3 length equals 18 residues. V shed 0 bases, J shed 4 bases, and the junction held 12 bases outside the gene matches. The germline CDR1 and CDR2 sequences are LGHNA and YSLEER. CDR3 DNA: TGCGCCAGCAGCCAAGATTACTTCGAACGGGGGGGGCCAGATACGCAGTATTTT. Its translation: CASSQDYFERGGPDTQYF.

V usage is TRBV4-2 and J usage is TRBJ1-4, with a tentative D call TRBD1 (6 bases). The CDR3 has 17 residues. Germline loops: CDR1 LGHNA, CDR2 YNFKEQ. Trimming pared 3 bases from V and 8 bases from J, leaving 22 bases between. CDR3 region: CASSHPSRGAGREKLFF. CDR3 nucleotides: TGTGCCAGCAGCCACCCCAGTAGGGGGGCGGGACGGGAAAAACTGTTTTTT.

The gene calls are TRBV5-6 and TRBJ2-1; 7 bases fit TRBD2. Germline V gives CDR1 SGHDT, CDR2 YYEEEE. V shed 7 bases and J 4 bases; nucleotides not matched to a gene: 20. CDR3 length: 18 amino acids. The CDR3 loop is CASFASGIRKLWYNEQFF. The CDR3 DNA reads as TGTGCCAGCTTCGCCAGCGGGATCAGGAAACTTTGGTACAATGAGCAGTTCTTC. Full variable domain (outside the CDR3, taken from reference TRBV5-6 and TRBJ2-1): DAGVTQSPTHLIKTRGQQVTLRCSPKSGHDTVSWYQQALGQGPQFIFQYYEEEERQRGNFPDRFSGHQFPNYSSELNVNALLLGDSALYLCASFASGIRKLWYNEQFFGPGTRLTVL.